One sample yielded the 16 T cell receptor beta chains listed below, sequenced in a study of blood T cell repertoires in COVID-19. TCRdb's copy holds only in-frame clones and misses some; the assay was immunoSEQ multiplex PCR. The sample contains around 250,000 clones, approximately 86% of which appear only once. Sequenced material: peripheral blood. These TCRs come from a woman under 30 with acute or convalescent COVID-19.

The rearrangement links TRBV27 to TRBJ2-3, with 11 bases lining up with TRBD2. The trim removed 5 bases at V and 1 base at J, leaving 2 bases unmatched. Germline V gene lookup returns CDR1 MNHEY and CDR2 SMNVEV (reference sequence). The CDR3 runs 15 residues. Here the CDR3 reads CASSALAGGTDTQYF. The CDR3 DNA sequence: TGTGCCAGCAGTGCACTAGCGGGAGGCACAGATACGCAGTATTTT.

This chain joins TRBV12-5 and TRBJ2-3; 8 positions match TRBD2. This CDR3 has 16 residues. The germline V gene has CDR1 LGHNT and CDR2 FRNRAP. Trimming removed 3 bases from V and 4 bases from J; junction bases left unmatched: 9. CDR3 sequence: CASGFSFSGSPDTQYF. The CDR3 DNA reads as TGTGCTAGTGGTTTCTCTTTCAGCGGGAGTCCAGATACGCAGTATTTT.

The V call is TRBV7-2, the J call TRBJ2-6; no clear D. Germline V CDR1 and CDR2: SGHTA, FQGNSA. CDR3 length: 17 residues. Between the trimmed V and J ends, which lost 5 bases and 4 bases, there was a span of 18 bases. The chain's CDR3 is CASSTWASQAGANVLTF. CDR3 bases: TGTGCCAGCAGCACCTGGGCCTCTCAAGCCGGGGCCAACGTCCTGACTTTC.

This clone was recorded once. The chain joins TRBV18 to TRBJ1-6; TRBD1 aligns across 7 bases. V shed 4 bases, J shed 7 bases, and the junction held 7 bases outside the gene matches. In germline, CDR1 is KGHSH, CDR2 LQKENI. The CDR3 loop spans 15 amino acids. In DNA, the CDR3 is TGTGCCAGCTCACTACAGGGGTCGGGGAATTCACCCCTCCACTTT. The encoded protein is CASSLQGSGNSPLHF.

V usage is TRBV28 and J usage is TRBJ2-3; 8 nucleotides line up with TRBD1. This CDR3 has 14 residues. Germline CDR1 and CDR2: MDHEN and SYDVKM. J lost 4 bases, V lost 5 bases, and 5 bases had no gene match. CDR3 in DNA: TGTGCCAGCAGTGCTACAGGGGGTGCAGATACGCAGTATTTT. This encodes CASSATGGADTQYF. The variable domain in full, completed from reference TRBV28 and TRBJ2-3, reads DVKVTQSSRYLVKRTGEKVFLECVQDMDHENMFWYRQDPGLGLRLIYFSYDVKMKEKGDIPEGYSVSREKKERFSLILESASTNQTSMYLCASSATGGADTQYFGPGTRLTVL.

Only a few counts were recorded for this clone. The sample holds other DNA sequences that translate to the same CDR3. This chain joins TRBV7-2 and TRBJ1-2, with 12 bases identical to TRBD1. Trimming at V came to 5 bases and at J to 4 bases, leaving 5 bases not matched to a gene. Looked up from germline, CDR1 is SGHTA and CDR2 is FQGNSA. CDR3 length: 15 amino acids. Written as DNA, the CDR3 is TGTGCCAGCAGCCCAGGGACAGGGGGCAGCTATGGCTACACCTTC. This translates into CASSPGTGGSYGYTF.

The CDR3 reads CAISESFGTSDTQYF. The CDR3 nucleotides are TGTGCCATCAGTGAGTCTTTCGGGACATCAGATACGCAGTATTTT. This chain joins TRBV10-3 and TRBJ2-3; tentatively, D is TRBD1 (6 bases). Germline assignment: CDR1 ENHRY and CDR2 SYGVKD. Trimming removed 0 bases at V and 4 bases at J, with 11 bases between. The CDR3 sequence is 15 residues long.

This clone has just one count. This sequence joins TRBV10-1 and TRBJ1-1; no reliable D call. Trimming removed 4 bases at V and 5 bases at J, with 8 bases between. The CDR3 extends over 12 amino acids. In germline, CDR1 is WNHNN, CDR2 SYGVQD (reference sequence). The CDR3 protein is CASSVPGTEAFF. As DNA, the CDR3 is TGCGCCAGCAGTGTTCCGGGAACTGAAGCTTTCTTT.

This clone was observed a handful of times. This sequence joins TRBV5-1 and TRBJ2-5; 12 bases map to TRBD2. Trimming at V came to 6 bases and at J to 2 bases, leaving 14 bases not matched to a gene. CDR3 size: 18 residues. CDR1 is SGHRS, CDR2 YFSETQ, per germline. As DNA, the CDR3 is TGCGCCAGCACCGGGGGGCGGACTAGCGGGACCCTACAAGAGACCCAGTACTTC. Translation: CASTGGRTSGTLQETQYF.

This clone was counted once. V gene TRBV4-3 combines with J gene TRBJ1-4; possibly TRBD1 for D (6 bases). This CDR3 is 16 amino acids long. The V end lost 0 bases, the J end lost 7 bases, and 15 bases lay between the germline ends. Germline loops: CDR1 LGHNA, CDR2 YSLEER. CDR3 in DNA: TGCGCCAGCAGCCAAGATCGTAACAGGGTGGGTGAAAAACTGTTTTTT. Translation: CASSQDRNRVGEKLFF.

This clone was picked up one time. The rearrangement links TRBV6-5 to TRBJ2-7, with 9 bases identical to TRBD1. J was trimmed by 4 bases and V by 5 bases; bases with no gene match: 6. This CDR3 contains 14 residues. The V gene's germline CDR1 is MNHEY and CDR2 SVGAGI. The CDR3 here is CASSPRTGEYEQYF. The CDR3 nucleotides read TGTGCCAGCAGTCCTAGGACAGGGGAATACGAGCAGTACTTC.

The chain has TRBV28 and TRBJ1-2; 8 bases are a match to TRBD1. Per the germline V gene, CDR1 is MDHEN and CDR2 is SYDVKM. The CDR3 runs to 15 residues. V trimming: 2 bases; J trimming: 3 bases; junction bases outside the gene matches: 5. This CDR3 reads CASSLGQGPYYGYTF. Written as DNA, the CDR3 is TGTGCCAGCAGTTTAGGACAGGGACCGTACTATGGCTACACCTTC.

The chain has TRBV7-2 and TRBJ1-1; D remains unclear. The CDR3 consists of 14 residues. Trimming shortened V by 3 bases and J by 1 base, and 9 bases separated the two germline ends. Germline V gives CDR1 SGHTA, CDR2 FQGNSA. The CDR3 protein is CASSFTNKNTEAFF. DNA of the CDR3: TGTGCCAGCAGCTTTACAAACAAGAACACTGAAGCTTTCTTT.

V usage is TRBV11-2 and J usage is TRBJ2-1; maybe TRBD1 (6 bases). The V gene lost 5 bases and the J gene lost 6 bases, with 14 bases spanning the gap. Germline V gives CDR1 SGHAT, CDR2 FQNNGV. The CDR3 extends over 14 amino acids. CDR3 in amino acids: CASSPDRHSNEQFF. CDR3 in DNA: TGTGCCAGCAGCCCCGACAGGCATAGCAATGAGCAGTTCTTC.

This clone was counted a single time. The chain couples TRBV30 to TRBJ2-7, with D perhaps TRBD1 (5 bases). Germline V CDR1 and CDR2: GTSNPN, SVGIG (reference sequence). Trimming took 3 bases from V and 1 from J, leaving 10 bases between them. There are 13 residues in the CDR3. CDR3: CAWSPDSSYEQYF. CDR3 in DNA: TGTGCCTGGAGCCCCGACAGTTCCTACGAGCAGTACTTC. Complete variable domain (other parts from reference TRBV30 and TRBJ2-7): SQTIHQWPATLVQPVGSPLSLECTVEGTSNPNLYWYRQAAGRGLQLLFYSVGIGQISSEVPQNLSASRPQDRQFILSSKKLLLSDSGFYLCAWSPDSSYEQYFGPGTRLTVT.

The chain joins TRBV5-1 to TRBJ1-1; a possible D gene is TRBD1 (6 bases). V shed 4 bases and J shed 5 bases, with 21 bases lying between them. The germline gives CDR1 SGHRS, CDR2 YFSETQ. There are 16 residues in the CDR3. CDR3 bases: TGCGCCAGCAGCCTCCAGCCCGGACAGTACGGGACTGAAGCTTTCTTT. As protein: CASSLQPGQYGTEAFF.